This T cell receptor (beta chain) was recorded in a study of lymphopenia after photon versus proton radiotherapy. Of note for this clone: What it binds is not known.

Overall study findings and caveats: After the lymphocyte nadir, photon-treated repertoires showed oligoclonal expansion, especially of CD8+ Temra cells. Survival link was tested only in deceased patients; proton benefit remains a possibility. Relative stability marked proton patients; photon patients lost diversity and naive cells.

Method: immunoSEQ multiplex PCR; TCRdb's copy keeps in-frame clones and lacks some. The profile covers some 30,000 clones, with approximately 95% appearing a single time and less than 0.75% taken by the ten largest. Source: peripheral blood, taken from a patient treated with photon-based radiotherapy. The TCR sequence derives from a woman in her forties or fifties with cholangiocarcinoma.

CDR3 loop: CASSYLGLAGGNEQFF. The CDR3, as DNA: TGTGCCAGCAGTTACCTCGGACTAGCGGGGGGGAATGAGCAGTTCTTC. This chain uses TRBV6-5 with TRBJ2-1; TRBD2 agrees at 15 bases. Unmatched junction bases numbered 3, after V lost 2 bases and J lost 7 bases. Germline V gives CDR1 MNHEY, CDR2 SVGAGI. CDR3 length equals 16 residues.